The clone carrying this T cell receptor (beta chain) appeared many times. Its matching antigen is unknown. V shed 5 bases, J shed 0 bases, and the junction held 4 bases outside the gene matches. Per germline, CDR1 KGHDR and CDR2 SFDVKD. The CDR3 spans 15 residues. Breast cancer patients provided tissue from their axillary draining lymph nodes. TCRdb reanalysed the multiplex PCR reads using MiXCR and keeps one entry per CDR3 protein. Among around 130,000 distinct CDR3 sequences, 30% to 35% were seen once, and the ten largest hold around 2.3%. The entry originates in a study of breast tumors, draining lymph nodes, adjacent tissues. The study's findings and limits: Most tumor T cells seemingly derive from lymph node, then expand in tumor. Tumors had less TCR diversity than lymph nodes, more than nontumor tissue. Luminal-like breast cancer showed significantly higher tumor–nontumor repertoire similarity than basal-like.

The rearrangement uses TRBV24-1 and TRBJ2-3, with 7 bases that match TRBD2. This TCR was sampled from a female donor with breast cancer. Some clones in this sample may be carry-over from other donors' samples. The sequenced sample consisted of axillary lymph node tissue. This chain's CDR3 is CATSGRGESTDTQYF. The CDR3 nucleotides read TGTGCCACCAGTGGTCGGGGGGAAAGCACAGATACGCAGTATTTT.